The subject of this entry is one TCR beta chain. 13 Jbeta primers and 60 Vbeta primers were used for the PCR. Clones were read by immunoSEQ multiplex PCR, and TCRdb kept only the in-frame ones, dropping some. This table lists some 75,000 clones. This specimen comes from a study of cytomegalovirus exposure and HLA in healthy donors. Germline-derived CDR1 and CDR2 are MNHNS and SASEGT. V lost 7 bases and J lost 5; bases outside the gene matches: 4. CDR3 length: 14 residues. The sequenced sample was PBMCs. The clonotype originates from a boy between 5 and 17 years old in good health and CMV-seronegative. V and J are TRBV6-1 and TRBJ1-4; 10 bases are shared with TRBD1. CDR3 sequence (DNA): TGTGCCAGCATGCTGGGACAGGGGAATGAAAAACTGTTTTTT. It specifies CASMLGQGNEKLFF.